The 25 T cell receptor beta chains below come from one sample, sequenced in a study of cytomegalovirus exposure and HLA in healthy donors. The PCR ran on 60 Vbeta and 13 Jbeta primers. TCRdb's table, derived via immunoSEQ multiplex PCR, lists solely in-frame clones and lacks some. Among about 160,000 clones listed, approximately 80% were seen once. Sequenced sample: PBMCs. All receptors derive from a male donor in good health and CMV-seropositive.

The gene calls are TRBV5-1 and TRBJ1-1; possibly TRBD1 for D (5 bases). The germline V gene has CDR1 SGHRS and CDR2 YFSETQ. CDR3 size: 15 residues. Between the trimmed V and J ends, which lost 0 bases and 4 bases, there was a span of 13 bases. CDR3 sequence: CASSLGAGVGTEAFF. The CDR3 region has the DNA TGCGCCAGCAGCTTGGGGGCGGGGGTAGGCACTGAAGCTTTCTTT.

The V and J genes are TRBV18 and TRBJ1-3; the D gene is possibly TRBD1 (5 bases). CDR1 is KGHSH and CDR2 is LQKENI in the germline V gene. The ends were cut back, 3 bases at V and 10 bases at J, with 19 bases in the middle. There are 15 residues in the CDR3. The CDR3 DNA sequence: TGTGCCAGCTCACCTACGGGAGTCCCCCGGGGGACCATATATTTT. This gives the protein CASSPTGVPRGTIYF.

The chain combines TRBV9 with TRBJ1-1, with a weak D call TRBD1 (6 bases). The CDR3 sequence is 15 residues long. V was trimmed by 2 bases and J by 6 bases, leaving 17 bases between them. Germline V gives CDR1 SGDLS, CDR2 YYNGEE. The CDR3 here is CASSVDLQGVAEAFF. CDR3 bases: TGTGCCAGCAGCGTGGACCTACAGGGTGTAGCTGAAGCTTTCTTT.

The chain carries TRBV19 and TRBJ2-2; D might be TRBD1 (5 bases). There are 15 residues in the CDR3. CDR1 is LNHDA, CDR2 SQIVND, per germline (reference sequence). Written as DNA, the CDR3 is TGTGGGAGTAGGGGCCGACTGCAGGGAACCGGGGAGCTGTTTTTT. It codes for CGSRGRLQGTGELFF.

The chain joins TRBV2 to TRBJ1-1; perhaps TRBD1 as D (6 bases). Trimming left V 3 bases short and J 1 base short, with 12 bases between. This CDR3 has 15 amino acids. CDR1 and CDR2 from the germline V gene are SNHLY and FYNNEI. The CDR3: CASSDNRAPNTEAFF. Here the CDR3 DNA reads TGTGCCAGCAGTGATAACAGGGCGCCGAACACTGAAGCTTTCTTT.

The chain combines TRBV4-1 with TRBJ1-6; 7 positions match TRBD1. The V gene's germline CDR1 is MGHRA and CDR2 YSYEKL. This CDR3 spans 15 amino acids. V was clipped by 4 bases and J by 3 bases; unmatched bases: 3. CDR3 DNA: TGCGCCAGCAGCCTGGACAGGTTCTATAATTCACCCCTCCACTTT. It specifies CASSLDRFYNSPLHF.

This clone showed up just a few times. This CDR3 is CASSREESGYGYTF. The CDR3, as DNA: TGCGCCAGCAGCCGCGAAGAGTCGGGCTATGGCTACACCTTC. The chain combines TRBV5-1 with TRBJ1-2, with D unresolved. With 4 bases removed from V and 4 bases from J, the gap between germline ends came to 14 bases. CDR1 and CDR2 (germline): SGHRS, YFSETQ. This CDR3 comprises 14 residues. The whole variable domain, remainder taken from reference TRBV5-1 and TRBJ1-2, is KAGVTQTPRYLIKTRGQQVTLSCSPISGHRSVSWYQQTPGQGLQFLFEYFSETQRNKGNFPGRFSGRQFSNSRSEMNVSTLELGDSALYLCASSREESGYGYTFGSGTRLTVV.

The rearrangement joins TRBV2 to TRBJ2-5; D is perhaps TRBD1 (5 bases). In germline, CDR1 is SNHLY, CDR2 FYNNEI. Trimming took off 7 bases at V and 0 bases at J, with 9 bases between the two ends. The CDR3 has 13 residues. CDR3 DNA sequence: TGTGCCAGCAACGCAGGGTACCAAGAGACCCAGTACTTC. The encoded protein is CASNAGYQETQYF.

The sample holds a few counts of this clone. The chain recombines TRBV11-3 with TRBJ2-7; D unclear. V lost 8 bases and J lost 0, with 14 bases in between. Germline lookup yields CDR1 SGHNT and CDR2 YENEEA. The CDR3 totals 14 residues. Here the CDR3 reads CASAADAYSYEQYF. CDR3 bases: TGTGCCAGCGCGGCTGATGCCTACTCCTACGAGCAGTACTTC.

The V call is TRBV7-9, the J call TRBJ1-6; 9 bases are shared with TRBD1. The CDR3 extends over 15 amino acids. Trimming removed 3 bases from V and 6 bases from J; junction bases left unmatched: 3. The germline V gene has CDR1 SEHNR and CDR2 FQNEAQ (reference sequence). The chain's CDR3 is CASSFHRGLNSPLHF. CDR3 nucleotides: TGTGCCAGCAGCTTTCACAGGGGGCTTAATTCACCCCTCCACTTT.

The V gene is TRBV30, the J gene TRBJ1-1, with 7 bases aligning to TRBD1. The V gene end was trimmed by 2 bases and the J gene end by 1 base; junction bases not matched to a gene: 19. CDR3 length: 19 amino acids. Germline V gene data show CDR1 as GTSNPN and CDR2 as SVGIG (reference sequence). The CDR3 is CAWSFRQGSGIFRNTEAFF. In DNA form, the CDR3 reads TGTGCCTGGAGTTTCCGACAGGGCAGTGGGATTTTTAGGAACACTGAAGCTTTCTTT. Full variable domain (remainder filled in from reference TRBV30 and TRBJ1-1): SQTIHQWPATLVQPVGSPLSLECTVEGTSNPNLYWYRQAAGRGLQLLFYSVGIGQISSEVPQNLSASRPQDRQFILSSKKLLLSDSGFYLCAWSFRQGSGIFRNTEAFFGQGTRLTVV.

The rearrangement links TRBV6-6 to TRBJ1-1; possible D gene TRBD1, 5 bases. Deletions cut 6 bases from V and 1 base from J, with 9 bases between. CDR3 length: 13 residues. Germline CDR1 is MNHNY and CDR2 is SVGAGI (reference sequence). In DNA, the CDR3 is TGTGCCAGCAGAGCGACAGCGAACACTGAAGCTTTCTTT. Protein product: CASRATANTEAFF.

The chain recombines TRBV28 with TRBJ2-2; TRBD1 is a possible D gene (6 bases). The CDR3 contains 14 residues. V was trimmed by 4 bases and J by 4 bases, leaving 10 bases between them. Germline CDR1 MDHEN, CDR2 SYDVKM. The CDR3 spells CASSSTGLTGELFF. In nucleotides, the CDR3 is TGTGCCAGCAGTTCCACAGGGCTCACCGGGGAGCTGTTTTTT. The full variable domain, with the rest looked up from reference TRBV28 and TRBJ2-2, is DVKVTQSSRYLVKRTGEKVFLECVQDMDHENMFWYRQDPGLGLRLIYFSYDVKMKEKGDIPEGYSVSREKKERFSLILESASTNQTSMYLCASSSTGLTGELFFGEGSRLTVL.

The V and J genes are TRBV28 and TRBJ1-2; 9 nucleotides agree with TRBD1. V dropped 6 bases and J dropped 7; count of bases not matched to a gene: 6. The CDR3 is 13 amino acids. CDR1 is MDHEN, CDR2 SYDVKM, per germline. CDR3 nucleotide sequence: TGTGCCAGCAGACGCGGACAGGGGTTTGGCTACACCTTC. Translating gives CASRRGQGFGYTF.

The chain is built from TRBV28 and TRBJ1-2; 7 bases are shared with TRBD1. The junction had 12 bases not matched to a gene; V was cut back by 4 bases and J by 4 bases. CDR1 MDHEN and CDR2 SYDVKM come from the germline V gene. This CDR3 has 16 residues. The CDR3 region has the DNA TGTGCCAGCAGTTCCCCCGCCGGGTCAGGGGGCTATGGCTACACCTTC. It encodes CASSSPAGSGGYGYTF.

The chain carries TRBV5-1 and TRBJ2-3; 10 nucleotides align to TRBD2. Germline V CDR1 and CDR2: SGHRS, YFSETQ. Unmatched junction bases numbered 9, after V lost 5 bases and J lost 6 bases. The CDR3 sequence is 15 residues long. The CDR3 sequence: CASSPTSGIIDTQYF. The CDR3, as DNA: TGCGCCAGCAGTCCTACTAGCGGGATTATTGATACGCAGTATTTT.

This chain links TRBV4-3 with TRBJ1-1; 10 bases fit TRBD1. Trimming removed 0 bases from V and 11 bases from J; junction bases left unmatched: 3. This CDR3 has 13 residues. Germline assignment: CDR1 LGHNA and CDR2 YSLEER. The CDR3 DNA sequence: TGCGCCAGCAGCCAAGAGGGGACAGGGGAGGCTTTCTTT. Protein: CASSQEGTGEAFF.

J is TRBJ2-7 and V is TRBV14; D perhaps matches TRBD1 (6 bases). Trimming pared 1 base from V and 4 bases from J, leaving 8 bases between. This CDR3 comprises 13 residues. The germline V gene has CDR1 SGHDN and CDR2 FVKESK. CDR3 sequence (DNA): TGTGCCAGCAGCCAAGCGAGGGGGTACGAGCAGTACTTC. Its translation: CASSQARGYEQYF.

The chain has TRBV9 and TRBJ2-5; a possible D gene is TRBD2 (5 bases). This CDR3 is built from 15 residues. Germline V gives CDR1 SGDLS, CDR2 YYNGEE. Trimming stripped 0 bases from V and 1 base from J, with 10 bases between. CDR3 in DNA: TGTGCCAGCAGCGTAGGCACTAGTCGCCAAGAGACCCAGTACTTC. This sequence encodes CASSVGTSRQETQYF.

With respect to this clone: At one end the junction does not follow the germline gene, possibly because of a read error. V and J are TRBV25-1 and TRBJ2-3, with D unclear. The length of the CDR3 is 15 residues. From germline, CDR1 is MGHDK and CDR2 SYGVNS. CDR3 nucleotide sequence: TGTGCCAGCAGTTTTACTGGCCCAAGCACAGATGCGCAGTATTTT. Encoded protein: CASSFTGPSTDAQYF. Looking up the rest from reference TRBV25-1 and TRBJ2-3 gives the full variable domain: EADIYQTPRYLVIGTGKKITLECSQTMGHDKMYWYQQDPGMELHLIHYSYGVNSTEKGDLSSESTVSRIRTEHFPLTLESARPSHTSQYLCASSFTGPSTDAQYFGPGTRLTVL.

This rearrangement joins TRBV30 to TRBJ2-7, with 7 nucleotides matching TRBD2. CDR1 and CDR2 from the germline V gene are GTSNPN and SVGIG (reference sequence). Germline trimming cut 2 bases from V and 5 bases from J; bases unmatched to any gene: 3. The CDR3 is 12 amino acids. The CDR3 is CAWSMSGNEQYF. The DNA of the CDR3 is TGTGCCTGGAGTATGAGCGGGAACGAGCAGTACTTC.

The chain employs TRBV7-2 and TRBJ1-2; 7 positions agree with TRBD1. V lost 5 bases, J lost 7 bases, and 4 bases stayed unmatched. CDR3 length: 12 residues. Germline-derived CDR1 and CDR2 are SGHTA and FQGNSA. The DNA for the CDR3 is TGTGCCAGCAGCCCGACAGGGTTTGGCTACACCTTC. Translated: CASSPTGFGYTF.

The chain is built from TRBV4-3 and TRBJ1-3, with 9 bases aligning to TRBD1. The ends lost 0 bases at V and 5 bases at J; junction bases unmatched: 14. The CDR3 is made up of 19 amino acids. Germline V gene data show CDR1 as LGHNA and CDR2 as YSLEER. The DNA of the CDR3 is TGCGCCAGCAGCCAAGATCATCTGTCCGGGACAGGGTTGAGAAACACCATATATTTT. Its translation is CASSQDHLSGTGLRNTIYF.

V usage is TRBV15 and J usage is TRBJ1-2; no firm D call. This CDR3 contains 15 residues. V was shortened by 0 bases and J by 8 bases, with 16 bases between the two germline ends. CDR1 and CDR2 (germline): LNHNV, YYDKDF (reference sequence). The DNA for the CDR3 is TGTGCCACCAGCAGAGATCTAGGAGGGAGTGGCGGCTACACCTTC. Amino acid sequence: CATSRDLGGSGGYTF.

J is TRBJ1-1 and V is TRBV27; D might be TRBD1 (6 bases). V gave up 3 bases and J gave up 4 bases, with 12 bases separating them. The germline gives CDR1 MNHEY, CDR2 SMNVEV (reference sequence). The CDR3 has 14 residues. The CDR3 is CASSFGGAPTEAFF. DNA of the CDR3: TGTGCCAGCAGTTTCGGGGGGGCGCCCACTGAAGCTTTCTTT.